What follows are 14 T cell receptor beta chains derived from one specimen sequenced in a study of blood T cell repertoires in COVID-19. TCRdb's copy holds only in-frame clones and misses some; the assay was immunoSEQ multiplex PCR. The sample holds over 150,000 clones; 60% to 80% are singletons and the top ten take less than 30%. Sequenced: peripheral blood. The receptor source for this set is a woman in her seventies with acute or convalescent COVID-19.

The chain is built from TRBV5-1 and TRBJ2-3, with 7 bases fitting TRBD2. J gave up 6 bases and V 6 bases, and 13 bases lay outside the gene matches. Germline V lookup: CDR1 SGHRS, CDR2 YFSETQ. The CDR3 length is 15 residues. CDR3 loop: CASKLGRGGEDTQYF. The DNA of the CDR3 is TGCGCCAGCAAGCTTGGTAGGGGAGGGGAGGATACGCAGTATTTT.

The V and J genes are TRBV19 and TRBJ2-4; D gene unclear. The CDR3 length is 13 residues. Germline V lookup: CDR1 LNHDA, CDR2 SQIVND (reference sequence). V lost 7 bases to trimming and J lost 1 base, with 8 bases between them. In DNA form, the CDR3 reads TGTGCCAGTACCGAGTCGGCCAAAAACATTCAGTACTTC. Protein sequence: CASTESAKNIQYF.

This clone was observed a handful of times. The V gene is TRBV6-5, the J gene TRBJ1-1, with D hard to call. The CDR3 has 13 amino acids. The ends were cut back, 7 bases at V and 2 bases at J, with 11 bases in the middle. The germline V gene encodes CDR1 MNHEY and CDR2 SVGAGI. The CDR3, as DNA: TGTGCCAGCACCCCCAGGATTAACACTGAAGCTTTCTTT. Its translation: CASTPRINTEAFF.

The chain has TRBV2 and TRBJ2-1; TRBD2 aligns across 12 bases. The CDR3 length is 13 residues. Per the germline V gene, CDR1 is SNHLY and CDR2 is FYNNEI. Trimming removed 6 bases from V and 9 bases from J; junction bases left unmatched: 3. This chain's CDR3 is CASRASGRGEQFF. CDR3 coding DNA: TGTGCCAGCAGGGCTAGCGGGAGGGGTGAGCAGTTCTTC.

This clone was recorded only once. The rearrangement uses TRBV7-3 and TRBJ2-5, with TRBD2 identical over 10 bases. Looked up from germline, CDR1 is SGHTA and CDR2 is FQGTGA. Trimming removed 5 bases from V and 1 base from J; junction bases left unmatched: 4. This CDR3 has 15 residues. In nucleotides, the CDR3 is TGTGCCAGCAGCAAGACTAGCGGGTTCCAAGAGACCCAGTACTTC. It codes for CASSKTSGFQETQYF.

This clone came up once. The chain uses TRBV18 and TRBJ1-1; 9 nucleotides agree with TRBD1. The CDR3 has 16 amino acids. V lost 4 bases to trimming and J lost 1 base; unmatched junction nucleotides: 7. CDR1 is KGHSH, CDR2 LQKENI, per germline. The CDR3 protein is CASSLGQGRANTEAFF. The CDR3 DNA reads TGTGCCAGCTCACTGGGACAGGGCAGGGCGAACACTGAAGCTTTCTTT.

V usage is TRBV5-6 and J usage is TRBJ1-5; D gene unclear. The germline V and J ends were trimmed by 0 bases and 3 bases, with 4 bases remaining between them. Germline CDR1 reads SGHDT; CDR2 reads YYEEEE. This CDR3 comprises 13 residues. CDR3 DNA: TGTGCCAGCAGCTTGGGTCACAATCAGCCCCAGCATTTT. Translating it yields CASSLGHNQPQHF.

The chain couples TRBV5-5 to TRBJ2-5; 12 bases are shared with TRBD2. Germline assignment: CDR1 SGHKS and CDR2 YYEKEE (reference sequence). After removal of 4 bases from V and 2 bases from J, the junction contained 3 bases not matched to a gene. The CDR3 contains 15 residues. CDR3 residues: CASSQGLAGQETQYF. The CDR3 bases are TGTGCCAGCAGCCAAGGACTAGCGGGGCAAGAGACCCAGTACTTC.

The chain has TRBV2 and TRBJ1-2; 7 positions match TRBD1. The CDR3 runs 15 residues. V trimming: 5 bases; J trimming: 6 bases; junction bases outside the gene matches: 12. The V gene's germline CDR1 is SNHLY and CDR2 FYNNEI. CDR3 DNA: TGTGCCAGCAGTCCAACTCGACAGGGTCTAGATGGCTACACCTTC. This encodes CASSPTRQGLDGYTF.

The chain recombines TRBV12-3 or TRBV12-4 with TRBJ2-7; TRBD2 is a possible D gene (5 bases). V lost 3 bases to trimming and J lost 6 bases, with 9 bases between them. CDR3 length: 12 residues. The DNA for the CDR3 is TGTGCCAGCAGTTTCGGGGTAAGCGAGCAGTACTTC. The encoded protein is CASSFGVSEQYF.

This clone came up a few times. The genes are TRBV20-1 and TRBJ2-1; D gene unclear. Looked up from germline, CDR1 is DFQATT and CDR2 is SNEGSKA (reference sequence). The CDR3 sequence is 13 residues long. The V and J ends lost 3 bases and 2 bases respectively, with 8 bases between them. The CDR3 coding sequence is TGCAGTGCTAGTATGCAGACCTACAATGAGCAGTTCTTC. Protein sequence: CSASMQTYNEQFF.

The gene calls are TRBV6-6 and TRBJ2-7; TRBD1 matches 7 bases. Unmatched junction bases numbered 8, after V lost 6 bases and J lost 0 bases. The CDR3 has 15 amino acids. Germline V gene data show CDR1 as MNHNY and CDR2 as SVGAGI (reference sequence). The CDR3 loop reads CASSPTGANSYEQYF. In nucleotides, the CDR3 is TGTGCCAGCAGCCCAACAGGGGCTAACTCCTACGAGCAGTACTTC.

This clone was detected once. The chain is built from TRBV5-1 and TRBJ2-7; 9 nucleotides align to TRBD1. After removal of 3 bases from V and 7 bases from J, the junction contained 5 bases not matched to a gene. CDR3 length equals 13 residues. The germline gives CDR1 SGHRS, CDR2 YFSETQ. DNA for the CDR3: TGCGCCAGCAGCTGGGACAGGGTTGAGGAGCAGTACTTC. Protein: CASSWDRVEEQYF.

The rearrangement joins TRBV15 to TRBJ1-1, with no clear D. V was trimmed by 0 bases and J by 6 bases, leaving 5 bases between them. This CDR3 contains 12 residues. Per germline, CDR1 LNHNV and CDR2 YYDKDF (reference sequence). The chain's CDR3 is CATSRELAEAFF. CDR3 coding DNA: TGTGCCACCAGCAGAGAGTTAGCTGAAGCTTTCTTT. Combining the CDR3 with reference TRBV15 and TRBJ1-1 gives the whole variable domain DAMVIQNPRYQVTQFGKPVTLSCSQTLNHNVMYWYQQKSSQAPKLLFHYYDKDFNNEADTPDNFQSRRPNTSFCFLDIRSPGLGDTAMYLCATSRELAEAFFGQGTRLTVV.